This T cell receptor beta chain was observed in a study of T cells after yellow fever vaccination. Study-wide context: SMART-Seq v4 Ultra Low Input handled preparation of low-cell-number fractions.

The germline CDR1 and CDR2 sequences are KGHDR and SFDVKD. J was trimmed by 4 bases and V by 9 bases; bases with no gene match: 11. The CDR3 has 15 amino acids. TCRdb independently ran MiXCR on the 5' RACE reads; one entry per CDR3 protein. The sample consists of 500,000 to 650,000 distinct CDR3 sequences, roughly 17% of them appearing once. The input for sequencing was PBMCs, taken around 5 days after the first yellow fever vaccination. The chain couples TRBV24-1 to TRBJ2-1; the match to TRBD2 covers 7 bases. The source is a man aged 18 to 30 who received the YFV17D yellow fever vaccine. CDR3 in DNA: TGTGCCACCGAATCTCCAGCGGGGACTTACAATGAGCAGTTCTTC. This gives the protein CATESPAGTYNEQFF.